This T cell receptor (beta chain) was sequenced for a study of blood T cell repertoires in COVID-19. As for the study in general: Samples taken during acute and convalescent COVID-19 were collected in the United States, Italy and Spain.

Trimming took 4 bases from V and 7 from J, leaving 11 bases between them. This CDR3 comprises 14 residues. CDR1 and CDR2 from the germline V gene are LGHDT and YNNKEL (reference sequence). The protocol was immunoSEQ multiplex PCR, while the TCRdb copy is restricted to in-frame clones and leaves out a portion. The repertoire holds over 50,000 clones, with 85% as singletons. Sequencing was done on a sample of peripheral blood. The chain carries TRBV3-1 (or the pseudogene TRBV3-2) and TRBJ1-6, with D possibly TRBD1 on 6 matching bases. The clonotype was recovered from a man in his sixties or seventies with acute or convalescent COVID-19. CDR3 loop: CASSLTGSNSPLHF. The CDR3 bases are TGTGCCAGCAGCCTCACAGGGTCCAATTCACCCCTCCACTTT.